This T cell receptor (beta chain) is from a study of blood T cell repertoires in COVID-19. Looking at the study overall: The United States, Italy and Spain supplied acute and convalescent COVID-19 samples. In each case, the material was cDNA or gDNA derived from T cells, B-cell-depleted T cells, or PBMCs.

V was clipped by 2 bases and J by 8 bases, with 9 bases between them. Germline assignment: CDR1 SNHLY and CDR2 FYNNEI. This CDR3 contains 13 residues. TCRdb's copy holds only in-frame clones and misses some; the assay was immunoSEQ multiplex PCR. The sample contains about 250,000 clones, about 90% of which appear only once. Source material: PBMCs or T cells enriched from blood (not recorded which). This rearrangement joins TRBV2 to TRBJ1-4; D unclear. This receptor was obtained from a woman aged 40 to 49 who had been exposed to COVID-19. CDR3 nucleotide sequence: TGTGCCAGCAGTGAAAACACGATAGAAAAACTGTTTTTT. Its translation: CASSENTIEKLFF.